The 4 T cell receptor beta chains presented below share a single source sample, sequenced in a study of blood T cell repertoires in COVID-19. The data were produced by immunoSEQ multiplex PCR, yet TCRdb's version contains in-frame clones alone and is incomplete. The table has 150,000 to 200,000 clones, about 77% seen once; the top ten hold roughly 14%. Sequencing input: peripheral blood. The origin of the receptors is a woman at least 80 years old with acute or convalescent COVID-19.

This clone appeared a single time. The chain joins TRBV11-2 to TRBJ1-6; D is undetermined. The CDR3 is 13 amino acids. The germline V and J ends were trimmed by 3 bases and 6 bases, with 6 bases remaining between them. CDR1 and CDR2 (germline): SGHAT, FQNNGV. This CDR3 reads CASSFRANSPLHF. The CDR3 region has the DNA TGTGCCAGCAGCTTCCGAGCTAATTCACCCCTCCACTTT.

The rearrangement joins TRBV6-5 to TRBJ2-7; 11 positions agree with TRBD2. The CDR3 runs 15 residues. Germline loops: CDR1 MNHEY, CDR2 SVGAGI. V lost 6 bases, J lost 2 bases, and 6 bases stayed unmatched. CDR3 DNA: TGTGCCAGCAGGGATCTAGCGGGAGGAACCTACGAGCAGTACTTC. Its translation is CASRDLAGGTYEQYF.

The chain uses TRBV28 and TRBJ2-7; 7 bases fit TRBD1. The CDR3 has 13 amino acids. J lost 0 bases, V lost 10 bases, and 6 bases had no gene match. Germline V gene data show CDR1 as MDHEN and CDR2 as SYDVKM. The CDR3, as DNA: TGTGCCACCGAAAGGACAGGCTCCTACGAGCAGTACTTC. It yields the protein CATERTGSYEQYF.

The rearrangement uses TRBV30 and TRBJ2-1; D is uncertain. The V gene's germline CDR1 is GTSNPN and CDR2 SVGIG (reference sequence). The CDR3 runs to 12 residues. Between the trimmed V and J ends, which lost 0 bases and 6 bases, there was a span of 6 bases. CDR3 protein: CAWSVLRNEQFF. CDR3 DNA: TGTGCCTGGAGTGTACTCCGCAATGAGCAGTTCTTC.